What follows are 20 T cell receptor beta chains derived from one specimen sequenced in a study of shared clonotypes between healthy human individuals. Libraries were prepared by immunoSEQ multiplex PCR; TCRdb keeps only in-frame clonotypes and omits some of them. The sample comprises roughly 1,100,000 clones, 60% to 80% of which are singletons, and about 1.5% rests with the top ten. The specimen sequenced was memory CD4+ T cells sorted from blood. This sample's subset: CD45RA-negative fraction. The receptors derive from a man aged 18-30 years in good health.

The rearrangement joins TRBV30 to TRBJ1-4, with 9 bases that match TRBD1. Germline CDR1 GTSNPN, CDR2 SVGIG (reference sequence). The CDR3 loop spans 14 amino acids. J gave up 7 bases and V 1 base, and 4 bases lay outside the gene matches. The CDR3 reads CAWSADRGIEKLFF. CDR3 DNA sequence: TGTGCCTGGAGTGCCGACAGGGGGATTGAAAAACTGTTTTTT.

This clone was detected a few times. The chain recombines TRBV6-1 with TRBJ1-5; TRBD1 agrees at 8 bases. V lost 6 bases and J lost 3; bases outside the gene matches: 7. CDR3 length: 15 amino acids. The germline CDR1 and CDR2 sequences are MNHNS and SASEGT. The chain's CDR3 is CASRNSGQVNQPQHF. The CDR3 nucleotides read TGTGCCAGCAGGAATTCGGGACAGGTCAATCAGCCCCAGCATTTT.

This rearrangement joins TRBV5-4 to TRBJ2-7; 9 bases match TRBD1. CDR3 length: 17 amino acids. Looked up from germline, CDR1 is SGHNT and CDR2 is YYREEE (reference sequence). J lost 0 bases, V lost 3 bases, and 10 bases had no gene match. The CDR3 DNA is TGTGCCAGCAGCTCCCGGACAGGGGCGAAACTCTCCTACGAGCAGTACTTC. Translating gives CASSSRTGAKLSYEQYF.

The rearrangement uses TRBV7-6 and TRBJ2-3, with a possible D match to TRBD2 (5 bases). With 5 bases removed from V and 2 bases from J, the gap between germline ends came to 11 bases. Germline V lookup: CDR1 SGHVS, CDR2 FNYEAQ. The CDR3 is 14 residues long. The CDR3 nucleotides are TGTGCCAGCAGCCGGGGATTACACACAGATACGCAGTATTTT. Translation: CASSRGLHTDTQYF.

This clone was found once. The rearrangement links TRBV5-4 to TRBJ2-7; no definite D call. V was shortened by 3 bases and J by 7 bases, with 8 bases between the two germline ends. CDR1 and CDR2 (germline): SGHNT, YYREEE (reference sequence). The CDR3 is made up of 11 amino acids. Here the CDR3 reads CASSSGSEQYF. For the CDR3, the DNA is TGTGCCAGCAGCTCCGGGTCGGAGCAGTACTTC.

The chain is built from TRBV28 and TRBJ2-4, with D possibly being TRBD2 (6 bases). Trimming stripped 6 bases from V and 6 bases from J, with 15 bases between. CDR1 and CDR2 from the germline V gene are MDHEN and SYDVKM. The CDR3 has 14 residues. CDR3 nucleotide sequence: TGTGCCAGCAGCCCGCTGGTCGGGAGAAACATTCAGTACTTC. Its protein product is CASSPLVGRNIQYF.

Written as DNA, the CDR3 is TGTGCCAGTAGTAGTAGGGGACAGTTCAATTCACCCCTCCACTTT. It is translated as CASSSRGQFNSPLHF. V usage is TRBV19 and J usage is TRBJ1-6; TRBD1 matches 7 bases. The CDR3 covers 15 residues. V gave up 4 bases and J gave up 7 bases; unmatched junction bases: 7. Germline values: CDR1 LNHDA, CDR2 SQIVND (reference sequence).

The chain is built from TRBV18 and TRBJ2-1; 12 nucleotides agree with TRBD2. Germline CDR1 is KGHSH and CDR2 is LQKENI. The ends lost 2 bases at V and 7 bases at J; junction bases unmatched: 12. The CDR3 length is 18 residues. The CDR3, as DNA: TGTGCCAGCTCACCAAGGGGCAGACTAGCGGGAGAATGGAATGAGCAGTTCTTC. Protein sequence: CASSPRGRLAGEWNEQFF.

This clone occurred many times. This chain's CDR3 is CASRVEGQGHSPLHF. In nucleotides, the CDR3 is TGTGCCAGCAGAGTTGAGGGACAGGGCCATTCACCCCTCCACTTT. The chain recombines TRBV6-6 with TRBJ1-6, with 9 bases fitting TRBD1. V shed 6 bases and J 8 bases; nucleotides not matched to a gene: 8. Germline V gene data show CDR1 as MNHNY and CDR2 as SVGAGI (reference sequence). This CDR3 is 15 amino acids long.

This clone was counted a few times. The rearrangement uses TRBV2 and TRBJ2-7, with D perhaps TRBD2 (6 bases). Germline V lookup: CDR1 SNHLY, CDR2 FYNNEI. The CDR3 consists of 14 residues. V was clipped by 7 bases and J by 1 base, with 14 bases between them. The CDR3 DNA is TGTGCCAGCAAAACCGGGACTGCTTCCTACGAGCAGTACTTC. This codes for CASKTGTASYEQYF.

V gene TRBV2 combines with J gene TRBJ2-1, with unresolved D. The CDR3 length is 13 residues. The germline CDR1 and CDR2 sequences are SNHLY and FYNNEI. The V end lost 5 bases, the J end lost 0 bases, and 5 bases lay between the germline ends. CDR3 protein: CASSYSSYNEQFF. The DNA for the CDR3 is TGTGCCAGCAGTTACAGCTCCTACAATGAGCAGTTCTTC.

The gene calls are TRBV7-2 and TRBJ2-7, with 8 nucleotides matching TRBD1. Trimming at V came to 5 bases and at J to 3 bases, leaving 9 bases not matched to a gene. In germline, CDR1 is SGHTA, CDR2 FQGNSA. CDR3 length equals 15 residues. Here the CDR3 reads CASSRAGTGYYEQYF. The DNA for the CDR3 is TGTGCCAGCAGCCGCGCCGGGACAGGCTACTACGAGCAGTACTTC.

The chain's CDR3 is CASSRFDGANVLTF. The CDR3 bases are TGTGCCAGTAGTAGGTTTGATGGGGCCAACGTCCTGACTTTC. The V and J genes are TRBV19 and TRBJ2-6; D unclear. There are 14 residues in the CDR3. Per germline, CDR1 LNHDA and CDR2 SQIVND (reference sequence). Deletions cut 4 bases from V and 3 bases from J, with 7 bases between.

This clone turned up a few times. This chain joins TRBV27 and TRBJ2-1; D is perhaps TRBD1 or TRBD2 (5 bases each). The CDR3 runs to 14 residues. Deletions cut 4 bases from V and 9 bases from J, with 16 bases between. Germline V gene data show CDR1 as MNHEY and CDR2 as SMNVEV (reference sequence). The CDR3 sequence is CASSYRDPRGEQFF. CDR3 DNA sequence: TGTGCCAGCAGTTACCGGGACCCTCGGGGTGAGCAGTTCTTC.

This rearrangement joins TRBV11-2 to TRBJ2-5; D may be TRBD1 (5 bases). CDR1 SGHAT and CDR2 FQNNGV come from the germline V gene. V lost 1 base and J lost 0, with 18 bases in between. The CDR3 is made up of 18 amino acids. The CDR3 bases are TGTGCCAGCAGCTTAGGGTATAACCGGCAGGGTAACCAAGAGACCCAGTACTTC. Protein: CASSLGYNRQGNQETQYF.

This clone was picked up a small number of times. The chain links TRBV10-2 to TRBJ2-3; 7 bases are a match to TRBD1. The J segment lost 2 bases and the V segment lost 8 bases, leaving 10 bases of the junction unmatched. The CDR3 is 15 amino acids. Per germline, CDR1 WSHSY and CDR2 SAAADI. The CDR3 sequence is CASAPGGQITDTQYF. CDR3 DNA: TGCGCCAGCGCACCAGGGGGACAAATCACAGATACGCAGTATTTT.

This chain joins TRBV7-2 and TRBJ2-3; D call uncertain. CDR3 length: 12 amino acids. Germline V CDR1 and CDR2: SGHTA, FQGNSA. V was pared by 4 bases and J by 5 bases, with 7 bases between. The CDR3 protein is CASSSNGDTQYF. CDR3 coding DNA: TGTGCCAGCAGCTCTAATGGAGATACGCAGTATTTT.

To note about this clone: Other DNA sequences in this specimen translate into the identical CDR3. This rearrangement joins TRBV7-3 to TRBJ2-1, with a weak D call TRBD1 (5 bases). Germline V gives CDR1 SGHTA, CDR2 FQGTGA. The CDR3 extends over 15 amino acids. Trimming took off 5 bases at V and 0 bases at J, with 11 bases between the two ends. CDR3 DNA sequence: TGTGCCAGCAGCCTCGACAGTAGCTCCTACAATGAGCAGTTCTTC. Protein: CASSLDSSSYNEQFF.

The V call is TRBV7-9, the J call TRBJ2-1; D tentatively reads TRBD1 or TRBD2 (5 bases each). Germline CDR1 is SEHNR and CDR2 is FQNEAQ (reference sequence). CDR3 length: 13 amino acids. The germline V and J ends were trimmed by 0 bases and 5 bases, with 5 bases remaining between them. For the CDR3, the DNA is TGTGCCAGCAGCTTAGCGGGGGACAATGAGCAGTTCTTC. As protein: CASSLAGDNEQFF.

This chain joins TRBV10-1 and TRBJ1-5; D is unresolved. Trimming took 4 bases from V and 3 from J, leaving 7 bases between them. From germline, CDR1 is WNHNN and CDR2 SYGVQD (reference sequence). The CDR3 is 13 amino acids. CDR3 coding DNA: TGCGCCAGCAGTGGACAAATCAATCAGCCCCAGCATTTT. It encodes CASSGQINQPQHF.